Listed below are T cell receptor beta chains from one sample, sequenced in a study of blood T cells in healthy people across ages. MiXCR, applied by TCRdb to the 5' RACE reads, yields one record per CDR3 protein. The sample has some 920,000 distinct CDR3 sequences, just over 50% seen once. The specimen was blood. These receptors all stem from a woman aged 60-75 years in good health. CDR3s include the opening cysteine and the closing phenylalanine or tryptophan. The size field is filled for only some rows; it gives once, few, many or a size class.

v_call: TRBV20-1; clone_size: -; j_call: TRBJ1-1; cdr3_length: 14; cdr3_aa: CSAMPQFMNTEAFF
v_call: TRBV29-1; clone_size: -; j_call: TRBJ2-4; cdr3_length: 14; cdr3_aa: CSVQTGGAKNIQYF
v_call: TRBV6-1; clone_size: -; j_call: TRBJ1-1; cdr3_length: 13; cdr3_aa: CASSELVYTEAFF
v_call: TRBV29-1; clone_size: many; j_call: TRBJ1-2; cdr3_length: 12; cdr3_aa: CSVGDTHYGYTF
v_call: TRBV7-8; clone_size: -; j_call: TRBJ2-5; cdr3_length: 16; cdr3_aa: CASSLRMGYSQETQYF
v_call: TRBV19; clone_size: -; j_call: TRBJ1-5; cdr3_length: 15; cdr3_aa: CASKGAGRGNQPQHF
v_call: TRBV7-2; clone_size: few; j_call: TRBJ2-5; cdr3_length: 15; cdr3_aa: CASSTSLAVQETQYF
v_call: TRBV14; clone_size: -; j_call: TRBJ2-1; cdr3_length: 12; cdr3_aa: CASSQEPDEQFF
v_call: TRBV5-1; clone_size: -; j_call: TRBJ2-7; cdr3_length: 17; cdr3_aa: CASSLGLAGGATYEQYF
v_call: TRBV7-8; clone_size: few; j_call: TRBJ2-7; cdr3_length: 15; cdr3_aa: CASSFAGQGKNEQYF
v_call: TRBV7-2; clone_size: -; j_call: TRBJ2-1; cdr3_length: 13; cdr3_aa: CASSPDYDNEQFF
v_call: TRBV20-1; clone_size: few; j_call: TRBJ2-1; cdr3_length: 14; cdr3_aa: CSARKAGVDNEQFF
v_call: TRBV12-3/TRBV12-4; clone_size: many; j_call: TRBJ1-2; cdr3_length: 15; cdr3_aa: CASSPSPTGVYGYTF
v_call: TRBV10-3; clone_size: few; j_call: TRBJ2-1; cdr3_length: 13; cdr3_aa: CAISASRDVEQFF
v_call: TRBV4-3; clone_size: -; j_call: TRBJ2-1; cdr3_length: 16; cdr3_aa: CASSQDQVGQGNEQFF
v_call: TRBV3-1; clone_size: -; j_call: TRBJ2-3; cdr3_length: 13; cdr3_aa: CASSATSGDTQYF
v_call: TRBV3-1; clone_size: -; j_call: TRBJ2-7; cdr3_length: 18; cdr3_aa: CASSQDPGLAGDRDEQYF
v_call: TRBV28; clone_size: -; j_call: TRBJ2-3; cdr3_length: 16; cdr3_aa: CASSAPGERRTDTQYF
v_call: TRBV18; clone_size: -; j_call: TRBJ2-3; cdr3_length: 14; cdr3_aa: CASAAGVVTDTQYF
v_call: TRBV6-4; clone_size: few; j_call: TRBJ2-6; cdr3_length: 18; cdr3_aa: CASSDSMSRDSGANVLTF
v_call: TRBV10-1; clone_size: few; j_call: -; cdr3_length: 19; cdr3_aa: CASSESYLVTGGAKNEQYF
v_call: TRBV20-1; clone_size: few; j_call: TRBJ2-7; cdr3_length: 12; cdr3_aa: CSAPDHSYEQYF
v_call: TRBV27; clone_size: once; j_call: TRBJ2-5; cdr3_length: 16; cdr3_aa: CASSPSGLAAVETQYF
v_call: TRBV19; clone_size: -; j_call: -; cdr3_length: 14; cdr3_aa: CASRRREDGDEQYF
v_call: TRBV29-1; clone_size: few; j_call: TRBJ2-7; cdr3_length: 13; cdr3_aa: CSVEQAGGYEQYF
v_call: TRBV7-6; clone_size: -; j_call: TRBJ2-1; cdr3_length: 14; cdr3_aa: CASSPRRGAYEQFF
v_call: TRBV5-1; clone_size: few; j_call: TRBJ2-1; cdr3_length: 16; cdr3_aa: CASSSFAGVQSNEQFF
v_call: TRBV29-1; clone_size: -; j_call: TRBJ2-1; cdr3_length: 14; cdr3_aa: CSVGSSGGAGEQFF
v_call: TRBV20-1; clone_size: -; j_call: TRBJ2-7; cdr3_length: 14; cdr3_aa: CSARDLGQIYEQYF
v_call: TRBV6-1; clone_size: few; j_call: TRBJ2-6; cdr3_length: 17; cdr3_aa: CASSLTGAGSGANVLTF
v_call: TRBV7-8; clone_size: -; j_call: TRBJ2-1; cdr3_length: 15; cdr3_aa: CASNGGTGGLNEQFF
v_call: TRBV28; clone_size: -; j_call: TRBJ2-7; cdr3_length: 14; cdr3_aa: CASSPGQRTYEQYF
v_call: TRBV28; clone_size: once; j_call: TRBJ1-2; cdr3_length: 14; cdr3_aa: CASSFDGTTGGYTF
v_call: TRBV24-1; clone_size: -; j_call: TRBJ2-3; cdr3_length: 16; cdr3_aa: CATSDQTSGEQGTQYF
v_call: TRBV7-2; clone_size: few; j_call: TRBJ2-3; cdr3_length: 15; cdr3_aa: CASSSQLASTDTQYF
v_call: TRBV7-2; clone_size: -; j_call: -; cdr3_length: 15; cdr3_aa: CASSPPPPRAYEQYF
v_call: TRBV28; clone_size: few; j_call: TRBJ2-7; cdr3_length: 12; cdr3_aa: CASLGKGDEQYF
v_call: TRBV14; clone_size: -; j_call: TRBJ2-3; cdr3_length: 17; cdr3_aa: CASSPYLDAAYTDTQYF
v_call: TRBV6-5; clone_size: -; j_call: TRBJ2-1; cdr3_length: 16; cdr3_aa: CASSYLAGVGLNEQFF